The T cell receptor (beta chain) under discussion was sequenced for a study of blood T cells in healthy people across ages. Only a few counts were recorded for this clonotype. Its specificity is not known. Sample-barcoded 5' priming and a J-beta primer mix drove a second PCR of about 6 to 11 cycles. TCRdb re-derived calls from the 5' RACE reads in MiXCR, one entry per CDR3 protein. The sample records around 2 million distinct CDR3 sequences, 39% being singletons. Germline V lookup: CDR1 SGHTA, CDR2 FQGNSA. The CDR3 spans 13 residues. The germline V and J ends were trimmed by 2 bases and 4 bases, with 8 bases remaining between them. Study conclusions and caveats: The fall in TCR beta diversity per million T cells was roughly linear with age.

The chain is built from TRBV7-2 and TRBJ2-5; D ambiguous. This receptor was taken from a human donor in good health. The sequencing input was blood. CDR3 sequence (DNA): TGTGCCAGCAGCTTATCTTGGCGAGAGACCCAGTACTTC. Its translation is CASSLSWRETQYF.